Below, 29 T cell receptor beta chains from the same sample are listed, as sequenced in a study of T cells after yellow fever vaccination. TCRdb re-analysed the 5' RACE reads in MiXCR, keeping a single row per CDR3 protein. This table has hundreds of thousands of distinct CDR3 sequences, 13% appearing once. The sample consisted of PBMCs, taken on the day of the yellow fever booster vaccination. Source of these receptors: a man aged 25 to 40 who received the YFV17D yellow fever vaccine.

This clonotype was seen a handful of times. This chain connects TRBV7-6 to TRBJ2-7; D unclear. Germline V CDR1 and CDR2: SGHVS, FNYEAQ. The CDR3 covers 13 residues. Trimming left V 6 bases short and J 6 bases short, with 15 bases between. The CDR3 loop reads CASSPPQSGEQYF. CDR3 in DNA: TGTGCCAGCAGTCCTCCCCAGTCGGGCGAGCAGTACTTC.

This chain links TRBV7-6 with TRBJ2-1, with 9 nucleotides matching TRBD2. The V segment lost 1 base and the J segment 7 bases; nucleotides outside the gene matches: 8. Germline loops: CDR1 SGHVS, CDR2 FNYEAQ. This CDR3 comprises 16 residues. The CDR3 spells CASSLEPSGIGNEQFF. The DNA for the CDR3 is TGTGCCAGCAGCTTAGAGCCTAGCGGGATTGGGAATGAGCAGTTCTTC.

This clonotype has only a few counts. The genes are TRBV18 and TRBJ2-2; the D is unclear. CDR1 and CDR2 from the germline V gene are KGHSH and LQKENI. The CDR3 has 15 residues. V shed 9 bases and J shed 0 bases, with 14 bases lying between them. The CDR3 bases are TGTGCCAGTAACTCTCAACAGTCGAACACCGGGGAGCTGTTTTTT. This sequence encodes CASNSQQSNTGELFF.

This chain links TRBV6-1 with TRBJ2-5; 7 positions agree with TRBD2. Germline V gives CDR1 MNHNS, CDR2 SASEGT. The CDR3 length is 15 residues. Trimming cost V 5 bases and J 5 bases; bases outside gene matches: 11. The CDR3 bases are TGTGCCAGCAGTCGGGGGGTCGATACACGGGAGACCCAGTACTTC. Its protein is CASSRGVDTRETQYF.

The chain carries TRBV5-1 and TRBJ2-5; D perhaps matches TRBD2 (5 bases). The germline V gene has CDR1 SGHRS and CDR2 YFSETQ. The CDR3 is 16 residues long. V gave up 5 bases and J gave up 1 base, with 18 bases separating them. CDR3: CASSFFGRGLQETQYF. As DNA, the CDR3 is TGCGCCAGCAGTTTTTTCGGCAGAGGACTCCAAGAGACCCAGTACTTC.

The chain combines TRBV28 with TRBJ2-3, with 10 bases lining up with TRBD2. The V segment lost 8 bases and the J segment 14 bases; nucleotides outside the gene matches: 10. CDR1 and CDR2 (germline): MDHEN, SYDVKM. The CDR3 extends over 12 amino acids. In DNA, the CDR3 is TGTGCCAGCTGCACTAGCGGGATTGGGTGGTATTTT. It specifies CASCTSGIGWYF.

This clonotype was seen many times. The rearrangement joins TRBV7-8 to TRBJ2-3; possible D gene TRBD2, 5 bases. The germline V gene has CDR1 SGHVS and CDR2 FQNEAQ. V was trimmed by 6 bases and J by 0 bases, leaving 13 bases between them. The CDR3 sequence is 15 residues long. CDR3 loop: CASSSRESSTDTQYF. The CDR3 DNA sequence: TGTGCCAGCAGTTCAAGGGAGTCTAGCACAGATACGCAGTATTTT.

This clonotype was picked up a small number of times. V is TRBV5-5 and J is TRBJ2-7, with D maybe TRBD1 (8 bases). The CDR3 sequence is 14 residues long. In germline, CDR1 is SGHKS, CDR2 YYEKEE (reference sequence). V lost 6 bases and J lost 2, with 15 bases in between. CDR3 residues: CASNGQGGPYEQYF. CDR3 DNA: TGTGCCAGCAACGGACAGGGAGGGCCCTACGAGCAGTACTTC. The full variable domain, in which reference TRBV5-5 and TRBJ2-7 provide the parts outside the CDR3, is DAGVTQSPTHLIKTRGQQVTLRCSPISGHKSVSWYQQVLGQGPQFIFQYYEKEERGRGNFPDRFSARQFPNYSSELNVNALLLGDSALYLCASNGQGGPYEQYFGPGTRLTVT.

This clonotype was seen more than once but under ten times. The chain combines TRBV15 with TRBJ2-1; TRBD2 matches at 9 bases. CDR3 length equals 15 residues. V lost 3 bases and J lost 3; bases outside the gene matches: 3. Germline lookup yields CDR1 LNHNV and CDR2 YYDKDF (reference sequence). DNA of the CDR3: TGTGCCACCAGCAGTAGCGGGAGCTACTACAATGAGCAGTTCTTC. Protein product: CATSSSGSYYNEQFF.

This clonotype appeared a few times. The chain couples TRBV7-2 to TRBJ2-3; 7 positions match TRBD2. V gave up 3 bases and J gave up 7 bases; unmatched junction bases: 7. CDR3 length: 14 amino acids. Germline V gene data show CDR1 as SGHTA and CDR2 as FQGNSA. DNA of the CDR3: TGTGCCAGCAGCTTCGCGGGAGAGGGGTATACGCAGTATTTT. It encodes CASSFAGEGYTQYF. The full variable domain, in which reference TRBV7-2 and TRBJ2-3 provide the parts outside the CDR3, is GAGVSQSPSNKVTEKGKDVELRCDPISGHTALYWYRQSLGQGLEFLIYFQGNSAPDKSGLPSDRFSAERTGGSVSTLTIQRTQQEDSAVYLCASSFAGEGYTQYFGPGTRLTVL.

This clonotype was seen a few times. The chain's CDR3 is CASSYGGSGDTQYF. CDR3 DNA: TGTGCCAGCAGTTACGGCGGGTCGGGAGATACGCAGTATTTT. The chain uses TRBV6-5 and TRBJ2-3, with a weak D call TRBD2 (5 bases). The CDR3 loop spans 14 amino acids. Trimming took 2 bases from V and 5 from J, leaving 11 bases between them. Germline-derived CDR1 and CDR2 are MNHEY and SVGAGI.

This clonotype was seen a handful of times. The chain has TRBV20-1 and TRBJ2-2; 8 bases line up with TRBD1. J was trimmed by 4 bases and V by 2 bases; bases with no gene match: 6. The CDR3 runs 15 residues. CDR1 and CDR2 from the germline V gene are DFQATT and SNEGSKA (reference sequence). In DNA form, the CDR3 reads TGCAGTGCTAGAAAGGGACAGGCCAGCACCGGGGAGCTGTTTTTT. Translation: CSARKGQASTGELFF.

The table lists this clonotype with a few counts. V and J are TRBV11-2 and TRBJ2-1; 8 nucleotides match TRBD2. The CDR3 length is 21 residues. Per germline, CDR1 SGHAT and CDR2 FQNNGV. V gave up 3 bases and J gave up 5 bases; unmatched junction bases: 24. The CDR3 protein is CASSFLSTPLRLAGINNEQFF. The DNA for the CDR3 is TGTGCCAGCAGCTTTCTCAGCACGCCCCTCCGGCTAGCGGGCATAAACAATGAGCAGTTCTTC.

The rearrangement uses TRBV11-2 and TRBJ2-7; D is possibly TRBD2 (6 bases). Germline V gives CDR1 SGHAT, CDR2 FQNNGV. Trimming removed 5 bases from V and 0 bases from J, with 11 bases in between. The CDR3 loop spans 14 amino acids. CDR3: CASSRGTGSYEQYF. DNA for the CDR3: TGTGCCAGCAGCCGCGGGACTGGCTCCTACGAGCAGTACTTC.

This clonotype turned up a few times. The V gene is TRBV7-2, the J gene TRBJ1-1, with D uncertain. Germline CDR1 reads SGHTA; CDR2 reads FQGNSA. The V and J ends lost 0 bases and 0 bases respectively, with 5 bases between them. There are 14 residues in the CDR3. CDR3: CASSLAGLNTEAFF. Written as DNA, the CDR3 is TGTGCCAGCAGCTTAGCCGGACTGAACACTGAAGCTTTCTTT.

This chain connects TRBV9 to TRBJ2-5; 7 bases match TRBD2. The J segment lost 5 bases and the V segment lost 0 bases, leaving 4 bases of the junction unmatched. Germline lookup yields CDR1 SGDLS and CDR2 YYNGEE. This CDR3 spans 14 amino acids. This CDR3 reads CASSVGTSAETQYF. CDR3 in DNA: TGTGCCAGCAGCGTAGGAACTAGCGCGGAGACCCAGTACTTC.

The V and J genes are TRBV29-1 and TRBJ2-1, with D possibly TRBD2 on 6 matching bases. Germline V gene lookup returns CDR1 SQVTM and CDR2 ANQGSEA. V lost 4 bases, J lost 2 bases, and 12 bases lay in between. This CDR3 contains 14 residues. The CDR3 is CSVGFGGAYNEQFF. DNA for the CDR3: TGCAGCGTTGGATTTGGCGGGGCCTACAATGAGCAGTTCTTC.

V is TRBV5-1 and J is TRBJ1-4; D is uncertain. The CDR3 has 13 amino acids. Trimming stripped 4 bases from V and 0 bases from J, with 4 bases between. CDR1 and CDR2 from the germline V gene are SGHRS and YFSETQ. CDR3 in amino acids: CASSITTNEKLFF. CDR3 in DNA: TGCGCCAGCAGCATTACAACTAATGAAAAACTGTTTTTT.

This CDR3 reads CAWSVLGGRNQPQHF. CDR3 in DNA: TGTGCCTGGAGTGTACTGGGGGGTAGGAATCAGCCCCAGCATTTT. This chain joins TRBV30 and TRBJ1-5; D may be TRBD1 (5 bases). V was trimmed by 0 bases and J by 4 bases, leaving 13 bases between them. The CDR3 length is 15 residues. Germline CDR1 reads GTSNPN; CDR2 reads SVGIG (reference sequence).

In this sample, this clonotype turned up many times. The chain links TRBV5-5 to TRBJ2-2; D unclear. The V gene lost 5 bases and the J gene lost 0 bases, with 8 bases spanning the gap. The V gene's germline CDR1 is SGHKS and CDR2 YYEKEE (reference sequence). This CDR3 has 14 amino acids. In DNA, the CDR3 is TGTGCCAGCAGTTTAGGTCCGAACACCGGGGAGCTGTTTTTT. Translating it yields CASSLGPNTGELFF.

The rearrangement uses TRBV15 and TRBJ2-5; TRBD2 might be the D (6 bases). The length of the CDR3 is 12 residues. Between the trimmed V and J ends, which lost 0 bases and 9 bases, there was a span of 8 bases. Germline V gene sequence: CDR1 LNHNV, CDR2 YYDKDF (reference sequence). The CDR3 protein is CATSRDWGAQYF. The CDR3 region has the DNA TGTGCCACCAGCAGAGATTGGGGGGCCCAGTACTTC. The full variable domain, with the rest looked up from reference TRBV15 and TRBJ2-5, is DAMVIQNPRYQVTQFGKPVTLSCSQTLNHNVMYWYQQKSSQAPKLLFHYYDKDFNNEADTPDNFQSRRPNTSFCFLDIRSPGLGDTAMYLCATSRDWGAQYFGPGTRLLVL.

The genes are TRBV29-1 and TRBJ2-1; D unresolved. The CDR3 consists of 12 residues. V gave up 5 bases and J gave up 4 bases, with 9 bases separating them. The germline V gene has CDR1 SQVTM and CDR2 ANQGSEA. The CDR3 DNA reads TGCAGCGTTCAAAACACTTACAATGAGCAGTTCTTC. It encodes CSVQNTYNEQFF.

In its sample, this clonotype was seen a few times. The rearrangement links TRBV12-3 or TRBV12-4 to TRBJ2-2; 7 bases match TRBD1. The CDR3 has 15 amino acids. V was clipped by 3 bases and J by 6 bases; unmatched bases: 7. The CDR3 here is CASSFAGGVAGELFF. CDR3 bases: TGTGCCAGCAGTTTCGCAGGGGGAGTAGCCGGGGAGCTGTTTTTT.

The CDR3 DNA is TGCAGCGTTGAATTTTTTCAGGGGCAGTTCTTC. Protein product: CSVEFFQGQFF. The chain links TRBV29-1 to TRBJ2-1, with D possibly being TRBD1 (5 bases). Germline CDR1 reads SQVTM; CDR2 reads ANQGSEA. V gave up 2 bases and J gave up 12 bases, with 11 bases separating them. This CDR3 contains 11 residues.

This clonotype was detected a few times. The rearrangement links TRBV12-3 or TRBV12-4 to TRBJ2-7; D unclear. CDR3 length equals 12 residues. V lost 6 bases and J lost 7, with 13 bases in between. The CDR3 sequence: CASSPTPLEQYF. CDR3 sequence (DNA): TGTGCCAGCAGCCCGACTCCCCTGGAGCAGTACTTC.

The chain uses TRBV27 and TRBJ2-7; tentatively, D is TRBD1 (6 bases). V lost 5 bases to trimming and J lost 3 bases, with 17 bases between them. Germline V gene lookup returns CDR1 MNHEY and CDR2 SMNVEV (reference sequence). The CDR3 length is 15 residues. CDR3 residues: CASSQSSGHFYEQYF. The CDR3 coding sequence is TGTGCCAGCAGTCAAAGCTCGGGACACTTCTACGAGCAGTACTTC.

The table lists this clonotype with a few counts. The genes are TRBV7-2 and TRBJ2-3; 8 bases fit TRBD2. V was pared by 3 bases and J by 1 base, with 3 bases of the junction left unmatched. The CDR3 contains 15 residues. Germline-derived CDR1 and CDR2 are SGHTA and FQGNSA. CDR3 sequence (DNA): TGTGCCAGCAGCTTCACCGGGAGGGGCACAGATACGCAGTATTTT. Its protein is CASSFTGRGTDTQYF. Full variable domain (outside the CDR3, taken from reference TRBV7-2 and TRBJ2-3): GAGVSQSPSNKVTEKGKDVELRCDPISGHTALYWYRQSLGQGLEFLIYFQGNSAPDKSGLPSDRFSAERTGGSVSTLTIQRTQQEDSAVYLCASSFTGRGTDTQYFGPGTRLTVL.

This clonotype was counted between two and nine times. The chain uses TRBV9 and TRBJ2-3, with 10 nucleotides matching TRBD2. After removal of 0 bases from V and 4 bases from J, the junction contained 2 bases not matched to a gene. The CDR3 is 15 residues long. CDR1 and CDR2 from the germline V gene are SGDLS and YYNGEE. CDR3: CASSVVAGGSDTQYF. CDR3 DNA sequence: TGTGCCAGCAGCGTAGTAGCGGGAGGATCAGATACGCAGTATTTT.

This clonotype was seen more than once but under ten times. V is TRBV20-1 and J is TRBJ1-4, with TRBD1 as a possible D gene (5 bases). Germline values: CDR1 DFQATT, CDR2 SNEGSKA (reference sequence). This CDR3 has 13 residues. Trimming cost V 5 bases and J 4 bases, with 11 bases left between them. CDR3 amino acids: CSARRGFNEKLFF. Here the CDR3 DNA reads TGCAGTGCTCGCCGGGGGTTTAATGAAAAACTGTTTTTT.